The 23 T cell receptor beta chains presented below share a single source sample, sequenced in a study of T cell responses to AZD1222 COVID-19 vaccine. TCRdb keeps only in-frame clones here, not all; method: immunoSEQ multiplex PCR. The table includes some 160,000 clones, approximately 93% detected once. The starting material was peripheral blood, obtained on day 0 of AZD1222 vaccination. These receptors all come from an adult in good health.

The chain uses TRBV9 and TRBJ1-5, with D possibly TRBD1 on 6 matching bases. The CDR3 length is 15 residues. V lost 3 bases to trimming and J lost 1 base, with 11 bases between them. The germline V gene encodes CDR1 SGDLS and CDR2 YYNGEE. The CDR3 is CASSERGQSNQPQHF. The CDR3 bases are TGTGCCAGCAGCGAAAGAGGACAGAGCAATCAGCCCCAGCATTTT.

The chain employs TRBV27 and TRBJ1-1; no definite D call. Trimming left V 3 bases short and J 8 bases short, with 7 bases between. This CDR3 is 11 amino acids long. In germline, CDR1 is MNHEY, CDR2 SMNVEV (reference sequence). The CDR3 sequence is CASSFGQEAFF. The CDR3 region has the DNA TGTGCCAGCAGTTTCGGGCAGGAAGCTTTCTTT.

The chain employs TRBV7-9 and TRBJ1-2; D gene ambiguous. This CDR3 has 14 amino acids. Germline V gene lookup returns CDR1 SEHNR and CDR2 FQNEAQ (reference sequence). V gave up 1 base and J gave up 4 bases, with 10 bases separating them. The CDR3 loop reads CASSLDHLFYGYTF. CDR3 nucleotides: TGTGCCAGCAGCTTAGACCACCTGTTCTATGGCTACACCTTC.

The genes are TRBV15 and TRBJ2-7, with D maybe TRBD1 (6 bases). The ends were cut back, 0 bases at V and 12 bases at J, with 15 bases in the middle. Germline lookup yields CDR1 LNHNV and CDR2 YYDKDF (reference sequence). CDR3 length: 13 residues. The CDR3 region is CATSRETGSVPYF. The CDR3 bases are TGTGCCACCAGCAGAGAGACAGGTTCAGTTCCGTACTTC.

V usage is TRBV4-2 and J usage is TRBJ2-7; D call uncertain. Per germline, CDR1 LGHNA and CDR2 YNFKEQ. Between the trimmed V and J ends, which lost 0 bases and 4 bases, there was a span of 10 bases. CDR3 length: 14 residues. The CDR3 here is CASSQDDGFYEQYF. The DNA for the CDR3 is TGTGCCAGCAGCCAAGACGACGGTTTTTACGAGCAGTACTTC.

This clone was observed a single time. V usage is TRBV18 and J usage is TRBJ1-2; perhaps TRBD1 as D (5 bases). V lost 8 bases and J lost 4, with 20 bases in between. The CDR3 has 15 amino acids. Germline CDR1 reads KGHSH; CDR2 reads LQKENI. The CDR3 region has the DNA TGTGCCAGCCTTCCGGGTACGGAGGGGACCTATGGCTACACCTTC. This codes for CASLPGTEGTYGYTF.

This clone was found once. This chain joins TRBV30 and TRBJ2-3, with D uncertain. The CDR3 spans 14 residues. CDR1 is GTSNPN, CDR2 SVGIG, per germline (reference sequence). The V end was cut by 2 bases, the J end by 2 bases, with 11 bases between. As DNA, the CDR3 is TGTGCCTGGAGTTTGGGGTTCGCCACAGATACGCAGTATTTT. Protein sequence: CAWSLGFATDTQYF. Full variable domain (missing parts from reference TRBV30 and TRBJ2-3): SQTIHQWPATLVQPVGSPLSLECTVEGTSNPNLYWYRQAAGRGLQLLFYSVGIGQISSEVPQNLSASRPQDRQFILSSKKLLLSDSGFYLCAWSLGFATDTQYFGPGTRLTVL.

The J gene is TRBJ2-7, the V gene TRBV4-1; weak D call: TRBD2 (6 bases). Germline V gene sequence: CDR1 MGHRA, CDR2 YSYEKL. The CDR3 sequence is 16 residues long. The V end lost 3 bases, the J end lost 3 bases, and 18 bases lay between the germline ends. This CDR3 reads CASSHPASGSYYEQYF. The DNA of the CDR3 is TGCGCCAGCAGCCACCCTGCGAGCGGGTCGTACTACGAGCAGTACTTC.

This sequence joins TRBV5-1 and TRBJ1-2; no clear D gene. The germline gives CDR1 SGHRS, CDR2 YFSETQ. This CDR3 is built from 13 residues. V was clipped by 0 bases and J by 4 bases, with 7 bases between them. The CDR3 loop reads CASSLEWSYGYTF. The CDR3 DNA reads as TGCGCCAGCAGCTTGGAATGGAGCTATGGCTACACCTTC.

This sequence joins TRBV19 and TRBJ1-5; TRBD1 agrees at 7 bases. The CDR3 sequence is 16 residues long. Germline V lookup: CDR1 LNHDA, CDR2 SQIVND (reference sequence). V lost 6 bases to trimming and J lost 9 bases; unmatched junction nucleotides: 17. This CDR3 reads CASRSRQGGGFGPQHF. The CDR3 region has the DNA TGTGCCAGTAGGTCCAGACAGGGAGGGGGTTTTGGGCCCCAGCATTTT. Combining the CDR3 with reference TRBV19 and TRBJ1-5 gives the whole variable domain DGGITQSPKYLFRKEGQNVTLSCEQNLNHDAMYWYRQDPGQGLRLIYYSQIVNDFQKGDIAEGYSVSREKKESFPLTVTSAQKNPTAFYLCASRSRQGGGFGPQHFGDGTRLSIL.

This clone was seen just once. The chain uses TRBV28 and TRBJ1-5, with D unclear. Germline V CDR1 and CDR2: MDHEN, SYDVKM. The CDR3 runs to 16 residues. V was pared by 3 bases and J by 1 base, with 13 bases between. The chain's CDR3 is CASSLDLFASNQPQHF. The CDR3 nucleotides are TGTGCCAGCAGTTTGGACCTTTTTGCCAGCAATCAGCCCCAGCATTTT.

CDR3 nucleotides: TGTGCCAGCCAAGGACAGGGCTCCTATGGCTACACCTTC. This codes for CASQGQGSYGYTF. This chain joins TRBV27 and TRBJ1-2, with TRBD1 identical over 8 bases. The germline CDR1 and CDR2 sequences are MNHEY and SMNVEV (reference sequence). The CDR3 sequence is 13 residues long. With V trimmed by 8 bases and J by 4 bases, 6 bases remained unmatched.

As DNA, the CDR3 is TGTGCCAGCAGCCTCTCTCGGATTGAAGAGACCCAGTACTTC. It encodes CASSLSRIEETQYF. The chain has TRBV7-2 and TRBJ2-5; no firm D call. V was trimmed by 5 bases and J by 3 bases, leaving 13 bases between them. Germline CDR1 and CDR2: SGHTA and FQGNSA. The CDR3 has 14 amino acids.

This clone was picked up one time. This chain links TRBV5-1 with TRBJ2-5; D gene uncertain. From germline, CDR1 is SGHRS and CDR2 YFSETQ. The CDR3 is 14 amino acids. V was clipped by 4 bases and J by 5 bases, with 15 bases between them. The CDR3 sequence: CASSPVRQTETQYF. In DNA, the CDR3 is TGCGCCAGCAGCCCCGTAAGACAAACGGAGACCCAGTACTTC.

This sequence joins TRBV4-3 and TRBJ1-1, with 7 bases fitting TRBD1. Losses at the gene ends were 3 bases for V and 7 bases for J; bases not matched to a gene: 5. The CDR3 length is 13 residues. Germline V gives CDR1 LGHNA, CDR2 YSLEER. CDR3 sequence reads: CASSQRGRDEAFF. The CDR3 nucleotides are TGCGCCAGCAGCCAGAGGGGGCGCGATGAAGCTTTCTTT.

CDR3 DNA: TGTGCCAGCAGCCAGACTAGCGGGGAATCCTACGAGCAGTACTTC. It yields the protein CASSQTSGESYEQYF. The chain links TRBV7-9 to TRBJ2-7; 11 bases match TRBD2. The CDR3 runs 15 residues. Looked up from germline, CDR1 is SEHNR and CDR2 is FQNEAQ (reference sequence). V lost 5 bases, J lost 1 base, and 4 bases stayed unmatched.

The CDR3 protein is CASSLGHFNYGYTF. The CDR3 nucleotides are TGTGCCAGCAGCTTAGGACACTTCAACTATGGCTACACCTTC. The rearrangement links TRBV11-2 to TRBJ1-2; D is ambiguous. Germline loops: CDR1 SGHAT, CDR2 FQNNGV. The CDR3 length is 14 residues. Trimming shortened V by 1 base and J by 2 bases, and 8 bases separated the two germline ends.

The gene calls are TRBV28 and TRBJ2-2; TRBD1 might be the D (6 bases). Germline V gives CDR1 MDHEN, CDR2 SYDVKM. Deletions cut 4 bases from V and 6 bases from J, with 9 bases between. This CDR3 has 13 amino acids. The CDR3 here is CASSSGDAGELFF. The CDR3 DNA sequence: TGTGCCAGCAGTTCAGGGGACGCCGGGGAGCTGTTTTTT.

The CDR3 region has the DNA TGCGCCAGCAGCCTACAGGGGTTCGATGAGCAGTTCTTC. Protein sequence: CASSLQGFDEQFF. The chain uses TRBV5-1 and TRBJ2-1; the match to TRBD1 covers 7 bases. V shed 4 bases, J shed 8 bases, and the junction held 6 bases outside the gene matches. Germline V CDR1 and CDR2: SGHRS, YFSETQ. This CDR3 spans 13 amino acids.

This chain connects TRBV19 to TRBJ1-2; D possibly corresponds to TRBD1 (5 bases). The CDR3 is made up of 13 amino acids. Germline V lookup: CDR1 LNHDA, CDR2 SQIVND (reference sequence). Trimming pared 6 bases from V and 6 bases from J, leaving 14 bases between. The CDR3 DNA reads TGTGCCAGTAGGCTAACGGGACTTCATGGCTACACCTTC. It encodes CASRLTGLHGYTF.

The J gene is TRBJ1-6, the V gene TRBV6-2 or TRBV6-3, with no clear D. Trimming took off 6 bases at V and 8 bases at J, with 23 bases between the two ends. This CDR3 is 17 amino acids long. Per the germline V gene, CDR1 is MNHEY and CDR2 is SVGEGT. The CDR3 nucleotides are TGTGCCAGCAGCCCTATCATTGGCCCCCCGTGGGATTCACCCCTCCACTTT. Its translation is CASSPIIGPPWDSPLHF.

The CDR3: CASSPNPSGGSFNSPLHF. CDR3 DNA: TGTGCCAGCTCACCAAATCCCTCTGGCGGTAGTTTTAATTCACCCCTCCACTTT. This chain connects TRBV18 to TRBJ1-6, with D hard to call. This CDR3 comprises 18 residues. CDR1 KGHSH and CDR2 LQKENI come from the germline V gene. The ends were cut back, 2 bases at V and 6 bases at J, with 20 bases in the middle.

In its sample, this clone was seen once. The gene calls are TRBV11-2 and TRBJ2-1; 9 bases map to TRBD2. From germline, CDR1 is SGHAT and CDR2 FQNNGV. CDR3 size: 16 residues. Trimming removed 4 bases from V and 7 bases from J; junction bases left unmatched: 11. The CDR3 sequence is CASSSPEAGGGNEQFF. The CDR3 nucleotides read TGTGCCAGCAGCTCCCCAGAAGCGGGGGGCGGGAATGAGCAGTTCTTC.